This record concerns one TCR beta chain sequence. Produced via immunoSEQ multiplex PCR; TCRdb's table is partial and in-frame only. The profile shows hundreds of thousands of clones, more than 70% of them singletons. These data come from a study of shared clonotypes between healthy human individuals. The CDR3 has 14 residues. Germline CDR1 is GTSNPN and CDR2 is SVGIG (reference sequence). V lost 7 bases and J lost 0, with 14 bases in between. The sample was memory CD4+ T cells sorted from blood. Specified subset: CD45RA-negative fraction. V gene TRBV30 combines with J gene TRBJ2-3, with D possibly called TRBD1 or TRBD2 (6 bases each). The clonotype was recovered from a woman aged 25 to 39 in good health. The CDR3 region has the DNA TGTGCCTTCACTTGGGGGGCTAGCACAGATACGCAGTATTTT. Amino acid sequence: CAFTWGASTDTQYF. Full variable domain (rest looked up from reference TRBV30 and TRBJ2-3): SQTIHQWPATLVQPVGSPLSLECTVEGTSNPNLYWYRQAAGRGLQLLFYSVGIGQISSEVPQNLSASRPQDRQFILSSKKLLLSDSGFYLCAFTWGASTDTQYFGPGTRLTVL.